In its sample, the clone carrying this T cell receptor (beta chain) was seen a few times. CDR1 SGHRS and CDR2 YFSETQ come from the germline V gene. The CDR3 sequence is 16 residues long. The ends lost 2 bases at V and 4 bases at J; junction bases unmatched: 6. This sample is part of a study of T cell repertoires in cytomegalovirus infection. In TCRdb, the reads were re-called with MiXCR into one record per CDR3 protein. This sample has about 130,000 distinct CDR3 sequences, with roughly 9% found just once. The sample consisted of PBMCs. This chain uses TRBV5-1 with TRBJ1-5; 10 positions agree with TRBD1. The origin of this receptor is a human donor in good health (CMV status not recorded). Some clones in this sample may be carry-over from other donors' samples. The CDR3 DNA sequence: TGCGCCAGCAGCTTCTCCGGGACAGGGGAAAATCAGCCCCAGCATTTT. It translates to CASSFSGTGENQPQHF.